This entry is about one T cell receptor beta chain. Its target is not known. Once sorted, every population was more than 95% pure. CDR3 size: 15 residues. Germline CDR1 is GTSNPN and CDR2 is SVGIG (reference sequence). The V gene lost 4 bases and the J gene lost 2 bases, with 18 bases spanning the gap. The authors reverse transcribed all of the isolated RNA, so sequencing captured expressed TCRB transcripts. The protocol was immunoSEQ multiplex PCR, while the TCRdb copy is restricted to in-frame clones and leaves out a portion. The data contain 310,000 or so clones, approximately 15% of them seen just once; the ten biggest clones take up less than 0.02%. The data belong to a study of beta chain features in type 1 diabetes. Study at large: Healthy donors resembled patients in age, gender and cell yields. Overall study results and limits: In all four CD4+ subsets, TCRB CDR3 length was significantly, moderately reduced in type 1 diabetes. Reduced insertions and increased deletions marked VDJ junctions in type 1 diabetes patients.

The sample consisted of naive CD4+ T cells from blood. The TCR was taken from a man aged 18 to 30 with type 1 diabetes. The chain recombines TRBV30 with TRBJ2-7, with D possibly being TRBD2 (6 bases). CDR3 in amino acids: CAWKLAGGRPYEQYF. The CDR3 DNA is TGTGCCTGGAAGTTAGCCGGGGGACGGCCCTACGAGCAGTACTTC. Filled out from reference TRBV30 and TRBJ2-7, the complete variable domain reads SQTIHQWPATLVQPVGSPLSLECTVEGTSNPNLYWYRQAAGRGLQLLFYSVGIGQISSEVPQNLSASRPQDRQFILSSKKLLLSDSGFYLCAWKLAGGRPYEQYFGPGTRLTVT.